A single sample is the source of the 5 T cell receptor beta chains below, sequenced in a study of radiotherapy plus CTLA-4 blockade in lung cancer. Assay used: immunoSEQ multiplex PCR; TCRdb lists only in-frame clones, some missing. The sample has 77,000 or so clones; 74% are singletons. The input for sequencing was peripheral blood, taken from a patient treated with radiotherapy plus ipilimumab. These receptors all come from a human donor with non-small cell lung cancer whose response to radiotherapy plus ipilimumab could not be evaluated.

This chain uses TRBV10-2 with TRBJ1-1; maybe TRBD1 (6 bases). The V end was cut by 6 bases, the J end by 7 bases, with 30 bases between. CDR1 is WSHSY, CDR2 SAAADI, per germline. The length of the CDR3 is 18 residues. CDR3 region: CASRRFGGNRDRRLEAFF. The CDR3 bases are TGCGCCAGCAGAAGGTTTGGGGGAAACAGGGATCGTCGGCTTGAAGCTTTCTTT.

This chain joins TRBV11-3 and TRBJ2-7, with 8 bases aligning to TRBD1. Trimming took 2 bases from V and 6 from J; bases not matched to a gene: 9. Germline V gives CDR1 SGHNT, CDR2 YENEEA. This CDR3 region has 15 residues. CDR3 residues: CASSLSTGERTEQYF. The CDR3 DNA sequence: TGTGCCAGCAGCTTATCGACAGGGGAAAGGACCGAGCAGTACTTC.

The rearrangement joins TRBV6-6 to TRBJ2-1, with D possibly matching TRBD1 (6 bases). V gave up 5 bases and J gave up 8 bases, with 10 bases separating them. The CDR3 spans 12 residues. CDR1 MNHNY and CDR2 SVGAGI come from the germline V gene (reference sequence). CDR3 coding DNA: TGTGCCAGCAGTCAAGGACAGCATGAGCAGTTCTTC. It is translated as CASSQGQHEQFF.

J is TRBJ1-1 and V is TRBV27; D may be TRBD1 (6 bases). V gave up 8 bases and J gave up 0 bases, with 13 bases separating them. The CDR3 has 14 residues. CDR1 and CDR2 (germline): MNHEY, SMNVEV (reference sequence). The CDR3, as DNA: TGTGCCAGCCGATCGGGACACCTGAACACTGAAGCTTTCTTT. The encoded protein is CASRSGHLNTEAFF.

Remarks on this clone: At one end, the junction sequence differs from germline, possibly due to a read error. The rearrangement joins TRBV27 to TRBJ1-2, with 10 bases fitting TRBD1. Germline lookup yields CDR1 MNHEY and CDR2 SMNVEV (reference sequence). The CDR3 extends over 13 amino acids. The DNA for the CDR3 is TGTGCCAGCAGTTTGGGGACAGGGGAAGGCTGCACCTTC. Its translation is CASSLGTGEGCTF.